These 28 T cell receptor beta chains share one sample of origin, sequenced in a study of somatic mutations in cytotoxic T cells in rheumatoid arthritis. Generated by immunoSEQ multiplex PCR, the TCRdb table keeps only in-frame clones and is missing some. The sample consists of 2,500 to 3,500 clones, 80% to 90% of them appearing once. The sample consisted of CD8+ T cells sorted from blood. These receptors were obtained from a woman aged 60-75 years with rheumatoid arthritis.

The CDR3 region is CASSVGWGLAGGFQETQYF. In DNA, the CDR3 is TGTGCCAGCAGCGTAGGGTGGGGACTAGCGGGAGGGTTTCAAGAGACCCAGTACTTC. The rearrangement links TRBV9 to TRBJ2-5; the match to TRBD2 covers 16 bases. The CDR3 contains 19 residues. From germline, CDR1 is SGDLS and CDR2 YYNGEE. V shed 0 bases and J 2 bases; nucleotides not matched to a gene: 7.

This clone was found once. V and J are TRBV9 and TRBJ2-7; tentatively, D is TRBD2 (6 bases). V gave up 3 bases and J gave up 0 bases, with 13 bases separating them. Germline values: CDR1 SGDLS, CDR2 YYNGEE. This CDR3 region has 15 residues. The CDR3 is CASSGGTSTSYEQYF. The CDR3 bases are TGTGCCAGCAGCGGAGGAACTAGCACCTCCTACGAGCAGTACTTC.

The chain is built from TRBV18 and TRBJ1-2, with D possibly matching TRBD1 (5 bases). This CDR3 spans 13 amino acids. Per the germline V gene, CDR1 is KGHSH and CDR2 is LQKENI. V was shortened by 3 bases and J by 4 bases, with 9 bases between the two germline ends. Written as DNA, the CDR3 is TGTGCCAGCTCACCCGTCGGGGGCTATGGCTACACCTTC. This codes for CASSPVGGYGYTF. Combining the CDR3 with reference TRBV18 and TRBJ1-2 gives the whole variable domain NAGVMQNPRHLVRRRGQEARLRCSPMKGHSHVYWYRQLPEEGLKFMVYLQKENIIDESGMPKERFSAEFPKEGPSILRIQQVVRGDSAAYFCASSPVGGYGYTFGSGTRLTVV.

The CDR3 nucleotides are TGTGCCAGTAGTATAGATGCAGGGCCGAGGGAGACCCAGTACTTC. The encoded protein is CASSIDAGPRETQYF. The chain links TRBV19 to TRBJ2-5, with a possible D match to TRBD1 (5 bases). CDR1 is LNHDA, CDR2 SQIVND, per germline (reference sequence). Trimming took off 0 bases at V and 5 bases at J, with 13 bases between the two ends. The CDR3 extends over 15 amino acids.

In this sample, this clone is large. J is TRBJ1-1 and V is TRBV5-6; D is undetermined. V dropped 2 bases and J dropped 1 base, with 3 bases sitting between them. CDR1 SGHDT and CDR2 YYEEEE come from the germline V gene. This CDR3 is 12 amino acids long. CDR3 region: CASSFRNTEAFF. CDR3 coding DNA: TGTGCCAGCAGCTTCAGGAACACTGAAGCTTTCTTT.

This clone was seen once. This chain uses TRBV10-2 with TRBJ2-1; 9 bases map to TRBD2. The length of the CDR3 is 19 residues. The V gene's germline CDR1 is WSHSY and CDR2 SAAADI. With 3 bases clipped from V and 0 bases from J, the junction kept 12 bases outside the gene matches. CDR3 coding DNA: TGCGCCAGCAGTGACCCTAGCGGGGTTACCCCAAGCTCCTACAATGAGCAGTTCTTC. Protein product: CASSDPSGVTPSSYNEQFF.

This clone was seen only a few times. The rearrangement links TRBV7-6 to TRBJ1-2; a weak D match, TRBD1 (6 bases). The V gene's germline CDR1 is SGHVS and CDR2 FNYEAQ. Trimming took 5 bases from V and 7 from J, leaving 20 bases between them. The CDR3 totals 15 residues. The CDR3 is CASSPHLTGMSGYTF. Written as DNA, the CDR3 is TGTGCCAGCAGCCCCCACCTAACAGGGATGAGTGGCTACACCTTC. Full variable domain (remainder filled in from reference TRBV7-6 and TRBJ1-2): GAGVSQSPRYKVTKRGQDVALRCDPISGHVSLYWYRQALGQGPEFLTYFNYEAQQDKSGLPNDRFSAERPEGSISTLTIQRTEQRDSAMYRCASSPHLTGMSGYTFGSGTRLTVV.

This chain connects TRBV7-2 to TRBJ2-7; D perhaps matches TRBD1 (5 bases). Trimming took off 1 base at V and 4 bases at J, with 8 bases between the two ends. The CDR3 contains 13 residues. The germline V gene has CDR1 SGHTA and CDR2 FQGNSA. CDR3 residues: CASSLGGVYEQYF. CDR3 nucleotide sequence: TGTGCCAGCAGCTTAGGGGGCGTGTACGAGCAGTACTTC.

This rearrangement joins TRBV7-6 to TRBJ1-5, with a tentative D call TRBD1 (6 bases). The CDR3 has 13 amino acids. The germline V gene has CDR1 SGHVS and CDR2 FNYEAQ. V lost 6 bases and J lost 4, with 10 bases in between. The CDR3 spells CASSRGGNQPQHF. The CDR3 nucleotides are TGTGCCAGCAGTCGAGGGGGAAATCAGCCCCAGCATTTT.

This chain joins TRBV28 and TRBJ2-5; 10 bases are shared with TRBD1. V was clipped by 4 bases and J by 5 bases; unmatched bases: 10. The CDR3 has 16 residues. Per the germline V gene, CDR1 is MDHEN and CDR2 is SYDVKM. The CDR3 region is CASSSTGGLRAETQYF. The CDR3 DNA sequence: TGTGCCAGCAGTTCGACAGGGGGCCTAAGGGCCGAGACCCAGTACTTC.

This clone has just one count. This chain joins TRBV10-3 and TRBJ1-1; no firm D call. Trimming took 2 bases from V and 0 from J, leaving 10 bases between them. The germline V gene has CDR1 ENHRY and CDR2 SYGVKD. This CDR3 spans 15 amino acids. DNA for the CDR3: TGTGCCATCAGTGAGCGCGACACGTTGAACACTGAAGCTTTCTTT. It yields the protein CAISERDTLNTEAFF.

The J gene is TRBJ2-7, the V gene TRBV7-8; perhaps TRBD2 as D (6 bases). Trimming took off 1 base at V and 2 bases at J, with 15 bases between the two ends. This CDR3 has 16 residues. Germline CDR1 SGHVS, CDR2 FQNEAQ. The CDR3, as DNA: TGTGCCAGCAGCTTAGTGGCTAGCGACAACCCCTACGAGCAGTACTTC. Its protein is CASSLVASDNPYEQYF.

The chain recombines TRBV5-6 with TRBJ2-1; weak D call: TRBD2 (5 bases). V was pared by 0 bases and J by 9 bases, with 13 bases between. This CDR3 comprises 14 residues. Germline CDR1 SGHDT, CDR2 YYEEEE. CDR3 protein: CASSLGASRGEQFF. Here the CDR3 DNA reads TGTGCCAGCAGCTTGGGGGCTAGCCGCGGTGAGCAGTTCTTC.

V gene TRBV6-5 combines with J gene TRBJ2-1, with 7 bases fitting TRBD1. V lost 2 bases to trimming and J lost 10 bases; unmatched junction nucleotides: 5. Germline values: CDR1 MNHEY, CDR2 SVGAGI. This CDR3 is 13 amino acids long. CDR3 loop: CASSYTGDNEQFF. CDR3 nucleotides: TGTGCCAGCAGTTACACAGGGGATAACGAGCAGTTCTTC.

In DNA, the CDR3 is TGCAGTGCAGCTCCGAACACTGAAGCTTTCTTT. This sequence encodes CSAAPNTEAFF. The rearrangement joins TRBV20-1 to TRBJ1-1; the D is unclear. The germline V gene has CDR1 DFQATT and CDR2 SNEGSKA (reference sequence). The CDR3 has 11 amino acids. V shed 6 bases and J shed 1 base, with 6 bases lying between them.

This sequence joins TRBV28 and TRBJ1-5; a possible D gene is TRBD1 (6 bases). The CDR3 loop spans 15 amino acids. Deletions cut 4 bases from V and 11 bases from J, with 21 bases between. Germline V gene lookup returns CDR1 MDHEN and CDR2 SYDVKM. CDR3 region: CASSSPYKTGMSQHF. CDR3 coding DNA: TGTGCCAGCAGTTCCCCCTATAAGACAGGTATGTCCCAGCATTTT.

The genes are TRBV13 and TRBJ1-1, with D maybe TRBD1 (6 bases). Trimming stripped 6 bases from V and 4 bases from J, with 9 bases between. In germline, CDR1 is PRHDT, CDR2 FYEKMQ (reference sequence). The CDR3 covers 12 residues. The CDR3 loop is CASSAGATEAFF. As DNA, the CDR3 is TGTGCCAGCAGTGCGGGGGCCACTGAAGCTTTCTTT.

The J gene is TRBJ2-7, the V gene TRBV4-3; D gene uncertain. Germline loops: CDR1 LGHNA, CDR2 YSLEER. Deletions cut 0 bases from V and 0 bases from J, with 6 bases between. The CDR3 consists of 14 residues. CDR3: CASSQEKSSYEQYF. Written as DNA, the CDR3 is TGCGCCAGCAGCCAAGAGAAGAGCTCCTACGAGCAGTACTTC.

The genes are TRBV28 and TRBJ1-3; 8 nucleotides match TRBD1. Trimming took 6 bases from V and 7 from J; bases not matched to a gene: 5. Germline CDR1 is MDHEN and CDR2 is SYDVKM. This CDR3 is 13 amino acids long. As DNA, the CDR3 is TGTGCCAGCAGCCTCCAGGGGGCGAACACCATATATTTT. Encoded protein: CASSLQGANTIYF.

This clone was counted a few times. The CDR3 protein is CASSQETGNIYGYTF. The DNA of the CDR3 is TGCGCCAGCAGCCAAGAAACAGGGAATATCTATGGCTACACCTTC. The J gene is TRBJ1-2, the V gene TRBV4-3, with TRBD1 as a possible D gene (6 bases). The germline V gene has CDR1 LGHNA and CDR2 YSLEER. The ends were cut back, 0 bases at V and 4 bases at J, with 12 bases in the middle. The CDR3 runs to 15 residues.

The chain uses TRBV5-1 and TRBJ2-7; TRBD2 aligns across 12 bases. V was clipped by 4 bases and J by 2 bases; unmatched bases: 4. CDR1 and CDR2 (germline): SGHRS, YFSETQ. The CDR3 runs to 15 residues. The CDR3 reads CASSAGLAGTYEQYF. CDR3 DNA sequence: TGCGCCAGCAGCGCAGGACTAGCGGGGACCTACGAGCAGTACTTC.

This clone came up once. J is TRBJ2-7 and V is TRBV4-3; D gene uncertain. This CDR3 spans 14 amino acids. CDR1 is LGHNA, CDR2 YSLEER, per germline. Trimming took off 0 bases at V and 4 bases at J, with 10 bases between the two ends. The CDR3 loop reads CASSQDSNSYEQYF. CDR3 bases: TGCGCCAGCAGCCAAGACTCTAACAGTTACGAGCAGTACTTC.

The V gene is TRBV6-6, the J gene TRBJ1-1, with unresolved D. The CDR3 runs 14 residues. V lost 2 bases and J lost 0, with 7 bases in between. Germline-derived CDR1 and CDR2 are MNHNY and SVGAGI (reference sequence). The CDR3 loop is CASSYRGVNTEAFF. The CDR3 nucleotides are TGTGCCAGCAGTTACCGGGGAGTGAACACTGAAGCTTTCTTT.

The chain uses TRBV11-2 and TRBJ1-4; D is unclear. CDR1 and CDR2 (germline): SGHAT, FQNNGV. The CDR3 sequence is 14 residues long. The V gene lost 4 bases and the J gene lost 5 bases, with 11 bases spanning the gap. Here the CDR3 DNA reads TGTGCCAGCAGCTCAACAGCTCTGAATGAAAAACTGTTTTTT. It specifies CASSSTALNEKLFF. Variable domain in full (rest from reference TRBV11-2 and TRBJ1-4): EAGVAQSPRYKIIEKRQSVAFWCNPISGHATLYWYQQILGQGPKLLIQFQNNGVVDDSQLPKDRFSAERLKGVDSTLKIQPAKLEDSAVYLCASSSTALNEKLFFGSGTQLSVL.

This sequence joins TRBV19 and TRBJ2-2; D ambiguous. V dropped 7 bases and J dropped 0 bases, with 12 bases sitting between them. The CDR3 covers 15 residues. Germline CDR1 LNHDA, CDR2 SQIVND (reference sequence). CDR3 sequence: CASTSTETNTGELFF. As DNA, the CDR3 is TGTGCCAGTACCTCCACAGAGACGAACACCGGGGAGCTGTTTTTT.

This chain's CDR3 is CASSQDPWGRANNEQFF. CDR3 nucleotides: TGCGCCAGCAGCCAAGATCCGTGGGGGAGGGCGAACAATGAGCAGTTCTTC. V usage is TRBV4-3 and J usage is TRBJ2-1, with 7 bases matching TRBD2. The germline V gene has CDR1 LGHNA and CDR2 YSLEER. Losses at the gene ends were 0 bases for V and 5 bases for J; bases not matched to a gene: 10. This CDR3 is 17 amino acids long.

This clone was recorded once. V gene TRBV7-6 combines with J gene TRBJ2-3, with 12 positions matching TRBD2. The CDR3 is 16 amino acids. Germline CDR1 and CDR2: SGHVS and FNYEAQ. Trimming took 5 bases from V and 5 from J; bases not matched to a gene: 8. CDR3 loop: CASSGIGLAGQDTQYF. CDR3 nucleotide sequence: TGTGCCAGCAGCGGAATTGGACTAGCGGGACAAGATACGCAGTATTTT.

This rearrangement joins TRBV4-3 to TRBJ2-5; D gene uncertain. The assigned J gene may be wrong: the sequence end matches TRBJ2-7 better. The CDR3 contains 14 residues. Germline V gene sequence: CDR1 LGHNA, CDR2 YSLEER. CDR3 sequence reads: CASSQDSSIYEQYF. The CDR3, as DNA: TGCGCCAGCAGCCAAGATAGTAGTATCTACGAGCAGTACTTC.